These 32 T cell receptor beta chains originate from one sample sequenced in a study of cytomegalovirus exposure and HLA in healthy donors. Both 60 Vbeta primers and 13 Jbeta primers went into the PCR. This table comes from immunoSEQ multiplex PCR, and its TCRdb copy is limited to in-frame clones, with some not included. This sample yields around 140,000 clones, of which approximately 77% are seen a single time; over 1.3% belongs to the top ten. Sequencing used PBMCs. Receptors were obtained from a woman aged 40 to 55 in good health and CMV-seronegative.

The chain has TRBV10-3 and TRBJ2-7; 8 bases are a match to TRBD1. In germline, CDR1 is ENHRY, CDR2 SYGVKD. Trimming took 0 bases from V and 3 from J; bases not matched to a gene: 7. CDR3 length equals 16 residues. The CDR3 region is CAISESRTGKVYEQYF. The CDR3 DNA follows: TGTGCCATCAGTGAGTCACGGACAGGGAAAGTCTACGAGCAGTACTTC.

The chain recombines TRBV30 with TRBJ2-2; D unresolved. V shed 4 bases and J shed 4 bases, with 7 bases lying between them. The CDR3 spans 12 residues. The germline gives CDR1 GTSNPN, CDR2 SVGIG (reference sequence). The CDR3 DNA reads TGTGCCTGGATTTTGAGCACCGGGGAGCTGTTTTTT. It specifies CAWILSTGELFF.

This clone was seen once. V and J are TRBV29-1 and TRBJ2-1; TRBD2 matches 8 bases. Germline lookup yields CDR1 SQVTM and CDR2 ANQGSEA. The CDR3 is made up of 13 amino acids. Trimming took 4 bases from V and 6 from J; bases not matched to a gene: 5. The CDR3, as DNA: TGCAGCGTTGGAGCGGGGGCCTTCAATGAGCAGTTCTTC. Translating it yields CSVGAGAFNEQFF.

The genes are TRBV4-1 and TRBJ1-1; D might be TRBD1 (5 bases). This CDR3 region has 16 residues. V was cut by 4 bases and J by 1 base, with 16 bases left in between. Germline values: CDR1 MGHRA, CDR2 YSYEKL. This CDR3 is CASSLSRGIGNTEAFF. The DNA for the CDR3 is TGCGCCAGCAGCCTTTCCCGGGGGATAGGGAACACTGAAGCTTTCTTT.

The rearrangement joins TRBV6-1 to TRBJ1-2; D ambiguous. V was clipped by 4 bases and J by 0 bases, with 6 bases between them. Per germline, CDR1 MNHNS and CDR2 SASEGT. The CDR3 runs to 13 residues. CDR3 coding DNA: TGTGCCAGCAGTGTCCAGGCTAACTATGGCTACACCTTC. Residues: CASSVQANYGYTF.

This clone occurred a few times. As DNA, the CDR3 is TGTGCCAGTTCCAGGGAGAACACTGAAGCTTTCTTT. Its translation is CASSRENTEAFF. This chain uses TRBV19 with TRBJ1-1; TRBD1 might be the D (5 bases). V was clipped by 8 bases and J by 1 base, with 8 bases between them. This CDR3 spans 12 amino acids. Germline CDR1 reads LNHDA; CDR2 reads SQIVND (reference sequence).

The DNA for the CDR3 is TGTGCCAGCAGAGGGGACAGGATGAACACTGAAGCTTTCTTT. Residues: CASRGDRMNTEAFF. J is TRBJ1-1 and V is TRBV11-2; 8 nucleotides align to TRBD1. The J segment lost 0 bases and the V segment lost 6 bases, leaving 3 bases of the junction unmatched. This CDR3 has 14 amino acids. CDR1 and CDR2 from the germline V gene are SGHAT and FQNNGV.

The chain is built from TRBV5-5 and TRBJ2-3, with a possible D match to TRBD2 (6 bases). The length of the CDR3 is 15 residues. V lost 6 bases and J lost 8, with 22 bases in between. The germline gives CDR1 SGHKS, CDR2 YYEKEE (reference sequence). The CDR3 DNA reads TGTGCCAGCACCATGTCCGGGGGACTCCCCGGTACGCAGTATTTT. Translation: CASTMSGGLPGTQYF.

This clone has just one count. The chain couples TRBV7-2 to TRBJ1-1, with D possibly TRBD1 on 6 matching bases. The V gene lost 2 bases and the J gene lost 0 bases, with 13 bases spanning the gap. Germline V gives CDR1 SGHTA, CDR2 FQGNSA. The CDR3 runs to 16 residues. The chain's CDR3 is CASSLPQGTLNTEAFF. DNA for the CDR3: TGTGCCAGCAGCTTACCACAGGGAACCCTGAACACTGAAGCTTTCTTT.

The chain links TRBV9 to TRBJ2-2; 7 bases match TRBD2. The J segment lost 4 bases and the V segment lost 4 bases, leaving 7 bases of the junction unmatched. The CDR3 consists of 15 residues. CDR1 is SGDLS, CDR2 YYNGEE, per germline. For the CDR3, the DNA is TGTGCCAGCAGCCCACGGGGGGTTCTCACCGGGGAGCTGTTTTTT. Its protein is CASSPRGVLTGELFF.

This sequence joins TRBV25-1 and TRBJ1-6; the match to TRBD1 covers 7 bases. After removal of 8 bases from V and 4 bases from J, the junction contained 2 bases not matched to a gene. CDR3 length equals 13 residues. The V gene's germline CDR1 is MGHDK and CDR2 SYGVNS. Here the CDR3 DNA reads TGTGCCAGCCGGGGACAGTATAATTCACCCCTCCACTTT. Its protein product is CASRGQYNSPLHF. Supplemented by reference TRBV25-1 and TRBJ1-6, the full variable domain reads EADIYQTPRYLVIGTGKKITLECSQTMGHDKMYWYQQDPGMELHLIHYSYGVNSTEKGDLSSESTVSRIRTEHFPLTLESARPSHTSQYLCASRGQYNSPLHFGNGTRLTVT.

This clone showed up just once. The chain employs TRBV7-9 and TRBJ2-1; possible D gene TRBD1, 6 bases. There are 12 residues in the CDR3. Germline CDR1 and CDR2: SEHNR and FQNEAQ (reference sequence). V was clipped by 1 base and J by 9 bases, with 7 bases between them. The CDR3 region has the DNA TGTGCCAGCAGCTTAGTAGGGGGTGAGCAGTTCTTC. This translates into CASSLVGGEQFF. Looking up the rest from reference TRBV7-9 and TRBJ2-1 gives the full variable domain: DTGVSQNPRHKITKRGQNVTFRCDPISEHNRLYWYRQTLGQGPEFLTYFQNEAQLEKSRLLSDRFSAERPKGSFSTLEIQRTEQGDSAMYLCASSLVGGEQFFGPGTRLTVL.

The J gene is TRBJ1-2, the V gene TRBV4-1, with D unresolved. V was cut by 8 bases and J by 5 bases, with 15 bases left in between. There are 13 residues in the CDR3. Germline V CDR1 and CDR2: MGHRA, YSYEKL. CDR3 amino acids: CASAPGATYGYTF. The CDR3 DNA reads as TGCGCCAGCGCCCCGGGAGCCACGTATGGCTACACCTTC.

This chain joins TRBV10-3 and TRBJ1-2, with D possibly being TRBD1 (5 bases). V was clipped by 2 bases and J by 1 base, with 20 bases between them. Germline V gene sequence: CDR1 ENHRY, CDR2 SYGVKD. This CDR3 is 18 amino acids long. The CDR3 DNA sequence: TGTGCCATCAGTGAGAGGGGTGAGAGTGGCCTCGATAACTATGGCTACACCTTC. The encoded protein is CAISERGESGLDNYGYTF.

In this sample, this clone turned up once. CDR3 in DNA: TGTGCCAGCTCACAATCCGTCGGCAGGGGGAGTCGTCTCGTCTACGAGCAGTACTTC. Translation: CASSQSVGRGSRLVYEQYF. This chain uses TRBV18 with TRBJ2-7; 7 bases align to TRBD1. V dropped 4 bases and J dropped 3; count of bases not matched to a gene: 21. Germline-derived CDR1 and CDR2 are KGHSH and LQKENI. CDR3 length equals 19 residues. The entire variable domain, with the rest obtained from reference TRBV18 and TRBJ2-7, is as follows: NAGVMQNPRHLVRRRGQEARLRCSPMKGHSHVYWYRQLPEEGLKFMVYLQKENIIDESGMPKERFSAEFPKEGPSILRIQQVVRGDSAAYFCASSQSVGRGSRLVYEQYFGPGTRLTVT.

Here the CDR3 DNA reads TGTGCCAGCAGCACCCGACGGGACAACTACGAGCAGTACTTC. Translation gives CASSTRRDNYEQYF. The J gene is TRBJ2-7, the V gene TRBV7-2; D may be TRBD1 (6 bases). The germline V gene has CDR1 SGHTA and CDR2 FQGNSA. Trimming cost V 5 bases and J 3 bases, with 14 bases left between them. The CDR3 consists of 14 residues.

V and J are TRBV5-6 and TRBJ2-1; TRBD2 matches 11 bases. The V and J ends lost 4 bases and 4 bases, in that order; junction bases with no gene match: 7. This CDR3 has 16 residues. Per germline, CDR1 SGHDT and CDR2 YYEEEE. In DNA, the CDR3 is TGTGCCAGCAGCCTACTAGCGGGGGCTATATACAATGAGCAGTTCTTC. Translated, it gives CASSLLAGAIYNEQFF.

This clone was found a few times. V gene TRBV29-1 combines with J gene TRBJ1-1, with 10 bases fitting TRBD1. Losses at the gene ends were 6 bases for V and 6 bases for J; bases not matched to a gene: 19. The CDR3 runs 17 residues. Germline-derived CDR1 and CDR2 are SQVTM and ANQGSEA. CDR3 sequence: CSVQGTGTGDGKAEAFF. CDR3 coding DNA: TGCAGCGTCCAGGGGACCGGGACAGGGGACGGTAAGGCTGAAGCTTTCTTT.

This rearrangement joins TRBV6-1 to TRBJ2-2, with 9 bases identical to TRBD1. Germline V lookup: CDR1 MNHNS, CDR2 SASEGT. CDR3 length: 19 amino acids. J lost 4 bases, V lost 4 bases, and 16 bases had no gene match. Here the CDR3 reads CASSATLPGQGFVTGELFF. The DNA of the CDR3 is TGTGCCAGCAGTGCCACCCTACCGGGACAGGGATTTGTCACCGGGGAGCTGTTTTTT.

The V gene is TRBV5-4, the J gene TRBJ1-1; 7 bases fit TRBD1. The ends lost 4 bases at V and 3 bases at J; junction bases unmatched: 9. The germline V gene has CDR1 SGHNT and CDR2 YYREEE (reference sequence). CDR3 size: 15 residues. CDR3 in DNA: TGTGCCAGCAGCGCATCGACAGGGCTTGACACTGAAGCTTTCTTT. It specifies CASSASTGLDTEAFF.

The chain recombines TRBV19 with TRBJ1-1; no firm D call. The V and J ends lost 4 bases and 1 base respectively, with 4 bases between them. Germline V gene lookup returns CDR1 LNHDA and CDR2 SQIVND (reference sequence). The length of the CDR3 is 12 residues. The CDR3 spells CASSTGNTEAFF. The CDR3 DNA is TGTGCCAGTAGTACCGGGAACACTGAAGCTTTCTTT.

This sequence joins TRBV2 and TRBJ2-7, with no clear D. The CDR3 has 13 amino acids. Trimming took off 6 bases at V and 1 base at J, with 10 bases between the two ends. In germline, CDR1 is SNHLY, CDR2 FYNNEI. The CDR3 loop reads CASRVHDSYEQYF. For the CDR3, the DNA is TGTGCCAGCAGAGTACATGATTCCTACGAGCAGTACTTC.

This chain links TRBV18 with TRBJ1-4, with 7 nucleotides matching TRBD1. Unmatched junction bases numbered 9, after V lost 4 bases and J lost 4 bases. The germline V gene has CDR1 KGHSH and CDR2 LQKENI. The CDR3 is made up of 16 amino acids. The CDR3 coding sequence is TGTGCCAGCTCACAAAACCCAGGGACAGTTAATGAAAAACTGTTTTTT. Protein sequence: CASSQNPGTVNEKLFF.

In its sample, this clone was seen a few times. The J gene is TRBJ2-3, the V gene TRBV5-4; 11 nucleotides match TRBD2. Germline V gives CDR1 SGHNT, CDR2 YYREEE (reference sequence). Losses at the gene ends were 9 bases for V and 3 bases for J; bases not matched to a gene: 6. The length of the CDR3 is 14 residues. The CDR3 DNA follows: TGTGCCACACAGACTAGCGGGGTTACAGATACGCAGTATTTT. As protein: CATQTSGVTDTQYF.

This CDR3 reads CASSFSYVYRSYEQYF. The DNA of the CDR3 is TGTGCCAGCAGCTTTAGTTACGTGTACCGTAGTTACGAGCAGTACTTC. The rearrangement uses TRBV5-5 and TRBJ2-7; D is undetermined. Germline V gene lookup returns CDR1 SGHKS and CDR2 YYEKEE (reference sequence). The CDR3 runs 16 residues. V was trimmed by 2 bases and J by 4 bases, leaving 19 bases between them.

The chain employs TRBV9 and TRBJ2-2; TRBD2 matches 11 bases. Germline assignment: CDR1 SGDLS and CDR2 YYNGEE. Germline trimming cut 0 bases from V and 0 bases from J; bases unmatched to any gene: 4. CDR3 size: 18 residues. The CDR3 reads CASSVGVAGGSNTGELFF. In nucleotides, the CDR3 is TGTGCCAGCAGCGTAGGAGTAGCGGGGGGGTCGAACACCGGGGAGCTGTTTTTT.

This sequence joins TRBV30 and TRBJ1-3, with 7 bases that match TRBD1. The CDR3 sequence is 15 residues long. V was clipped by 2 bases and J by 0 bases; unmatched bases: 4. Per germline, CDR1 GTSNPN and CDR2 SVGIG (reference sequence). CDR3 DNA sequence: TGTGCCTGGAGTACAGGGGCCGCCTCTGGAAACACCATATATTTT. It specifies CAWSTGAASGNTIYF.

The rearrangement uses TRBV7-2 and TRBJ1-1; weak D call: TRBD1 (6 bases). The germline V gene encodes CDR1 SGHTA and CDR2 FQGNSA. This CDR3 region has 14 residues. The V gene lost 4 bases and the J gene lost 4 bases, with 13 bases spanning the gap. The CDR3 nucleotides are TGTGCCAGCAGCTCCATGAGGGGGGGCACTGAAGCTTTCTTT. This gives the protein CASSSMRGGTEAFF.

The chain has TRBV27 and TRBJ2-7; D possibly corresponds to TRBD2 (5 bases). This CDR3 is 16 amino acids long. Trimming removed 1 base from V and 1 base from J, with 14 bases in between. Germline values: CDR1 MNHEY, CDR2 SMNVEV (reference sequence). This CDR3 reads CASSLYGGRGSYEQYF. CDR3 bases: TGTGCCAGCAGTTTATACGGAGGTCGCGGGTCCTACGAGCAGTACTTC.

The J gene is TRBJ1-2, the V gene TRBV28; TRBD1 aligns across 7 bases. Germline V gene sequence: CDR1 MDHEN, CDR2 SYDVKM. CDR3 length equals 13 residues. The V gene end was trimmed by 4 bases and the J gene end by 7 bases; junction bases not matched to a gene: 6. CDR3 amino acids: CASSSHTGVGYTF. CDR3 DNA sequence: TGTGCCAGCAGTTCGCACACAGGGGTTGGCTACACCTTC.

The chain has TRBV27 and TRBJ1-1, with a possible D match to TRBD1 (5 bases). This CDR3 has 15 amino acids. Germline V gives CDR1 MNHEY, CDR2 SMNVEV (reference sequence). Trimming left V 7 bases short and J 0 bases short, with 15 bases between. The CDR3 region is CASTAGGSMNTEAFF. The CDR3 DNA follows: TGTGCCAGCACCGCCGGGGGATCCATGAACACTGAAGCTTTCTTT.

A note on this clone: Different DNA sequences within this sample yield the same CDR3. The V gene is TRBV27, the J gene TRBJ2-3; D call uncertain. CDR3 size: 14 residues. The germline gives CDR1 MNHEY, CDR2 SMNVEV (reference sequence). Trimming removed 3 bases from V and 0 bases from J, with 7 bases in between. CDR3 coding DNA: TGTGCCAGCAGTTTGGGCAGAAGCACAGATACGCAGTATTTT. This translates into CASSLGRSTDTQYF.